The 3 T cell receptor beta chains in this list originate from one sample, sequenced in a study of shared clonotypes between healthy human individuals (dated by TCRdb to about 2020). The library was built by means of the immunoSEQ multiplex PCR assay. TCRdb holds this immuneACCESS table with in-frame rearrangements only. Some clones are missing; in checked studies, unresolved V genes explain under half, and the rest has no known cause. A total of roughly 2.2 million clones appear in this sample, 85% to 95% of them only once. Around 0.38% of the sample is held by the ten biggest clonotypes. Sequenced sample: naive CD4+ T cells from PBMCs. The cell subset or site label here, explained by the study, means: CD45RA+ positively selected. These receptors all stem from a man younger than 35 in good health. Some clones in this sample may be carry-over from other donors' samples.

V usage is TRBV2 and J usage is TRBJ1-5, with D perhaps matching TRBD1 (6 bases). Trimming removed 0 bases from V and 3 bases from J, with 15 bases in between. Looked up from germline, CDR1 is SNHLY and CDR2 is FYNNEI. The CDR3 runs 17 residues. The CDR3 coding sequence is TGTGCCAGCAGTGAAGCGTCTACAGGGCTCAACAATCAGCCCCAGCATTTT. It codes for CASSEASTGLNNQPQHF.

This chain's CDR3 is CASSSLIVHSYEQYF. The CDR3 nucleotides are TGTGCCAGCAGTTCCCTCATAGTGCACTCCTACGAGCAGTACTTC. The rearrangement uses TRBV28 and TRBJ2-7; no clear D. V was shortened by 4 bases and J by 0 bases, with 13 bases between the two germline ends. Germline V gene data show CDR1 as MDHEN and CDR2 as SYDVKM. CDR3 length: 15 amino acids.

The chain is built from TRBV11-2 and TRBJ2-1, with D uncertain. The V gene's germline CDR1 is SGHAT and CDR2 FQNNGV. This CDR3 is built from 14 residues. V lost 6 bases and J lost 3, with 12 bases in between. The CDR3 DNA reads TGTGCCAGCAGTTTCACCGCCGACTACAATGAGCAGTTCTTC. Protein sequence: CASSFTADYNEQFF.